One T cell receptor beta chain is described in this entry. Its antigen is undetermined. Synthetic spike-ins, TCR analog templates, were added into each PCR. The method was immunoSEQ multiplex PCR; TCRdb's version includes in-frame clones alone and lacks a portion of them. Of 85,000 to 100,000 clones in the sample, 85% to 95% are singletons; the top ten hold 8% to 9.5%. Germline V gives CDR1 SGHTA, CDR2 FQGTGA. Trimming took 4 bases from V and 1 from J, leaving 7 bases between them. The CDR3 has 13 amino acids. This sample is part of a study of PD-L1 blockade in urothelial cancer. For the study at large: Analysis of the blood was performed 3 weeks (second dose) and 6 weeks after treatment start. The median T cell count in blood samples was about 140,000. Broader study findings: In blood at 3 weeks, tumor-associated clones expanded more among patients with durable benefit.

This clonotype was sampled from a man between 60 and 75 years old with urothelial cancer. The V and J genes are TRBV7-3 and TRBJ1-1; D gene ambiguous. This material consisted of PBMCs, taken around atezolizumab (anti-PD-L1) treatment. CDR3 nucleotides: TGTGCCAGCAGCTCCTCAGAGAACACTGAAGCTTTCTTT. Amino acids: CASSSSENTEAFF.